The T cell receptor beta chain described here comes from a study of T cell responses to AZD1222 COVID-19 vaccine (dated by TCRdb to the early 2020s). About the full investigation: A total of over 230 trial participants underwent TCR sequencing, of whom around 210 had received two doses of AZD1222 and some 25 had received two doses of the MenACWY control vaccine. Enrollment into the trials was organized by age into subgroups of 18-55, 56-69 and 70-plus years, and those subgroups contained approximately 150, 30 and 60 TCR-sequenced participants, respectively.

The CDR3 regions of human TCRbeta chains were subjected to immunosequencing. The study's own analysis went as follows. TCRs in the repertoires were matched against a reference library of SARS-CoV-2-specific TCRs that had been generated with the MIRA antigen-specificity platform. Breadth was defined as the fraction of unique TCRs that were SARS-CoV-2-associated. Depth was defined as the fraction of total T cells that were SARS-CoV-2-associated. Using the MIRA data, every spike-specific TCR was mapped to the spike region that the TCR reacted to and assigned to either a CD4 or a CD8 class. Log10-transformed breadth and depth values were compared by one-way ANOVA with Sidak's multiple comparisons tests. Here the immuneACCESS table is served through TCRdb, limited to in-frame sequences with V and J called. Missing clones are a known gap in these copies; in checked studies unresolved V genes cover under half, and the rest lacks a known reason. V, J and clone size derive from that table, while D and trimming were established from the DNA sequence. The sample includes some 180,000 clones, with 92% observed a single time. Of the sample, around 2% is held by the ten largest clones.

This specimen's time point label, per the study, means: about 28 days (+/-7) after the second vaccine dose. AZD1222 recipients with second doses at about 4 weeks or about 12 weeks were pooled, because spike-specific TCR depth and breadth did not differ between schedules. Samples from vaccinated people were obtained from the UK trials COV001 and COV002, which included a single-blind randomized controlled phase 2/3 trial of AZD1222 (ChAdOx1 nCoV-19) in healthy adults. For TCRbeta chain sequencing, PBMC samples were collected from trial participants at day 0 and at day 28 after the second dose. The paper as a whole reports these results and caveats: In the small 56-69-year group, the increase in depth fell short of significance, most likely because of low power. Conclusions about previously exposed vaccinees are limited, since just a handful of AZD1222 recipients were seropositive for SARS-CoV-2 at baseline. Vaccine-associated CD4 TCRs spanned the whole spike protein, with dominant responses in regions 160-218 and 743-854. Epitopes outside the regions mutated in the B.1.351 and B.1.1.7 variants were reportedly recognized by nearly half of the unique spike-specific TCRs. Participants were mostly white British and included more females than males, and it was suggested by the authors that clonal diversity may have been underestimated. After two AZD1222 doses, spike-specific TCR breadth and depth were significantly higher than at day 0 and than in MenACWY recipients. Because no day 14 peak-response samples were available, repertoires were characterized only after the peak T cell response.

On this clone: No cognate antigen has been identified for it. No base quality values were provided; no much bigger clone lies one nucleotide off.

This TCR was sampled from an adult who received the AZD1222 COVID-19 vaccine. This specimen was peripheral blood, taken 28 days after the second AZD1222 dose.

The CDR3 region: CASSLALAGTLSYEQYF. The DNA sequence reads TGCGCCAGCAGCTTGGCCCTAGCGGGAACCCTTTCCTACGAGCAGTACTTC. In this chain, TRBV5-1 is recombined with TRBJ2-7, with 9 junctional bases fitting TRBD2. Germline trimming amounts to 0 bases on V and 1 base on J, with 8 as the count of junction bases outside the gene matches. The germline V gene encodes CDR1 SGHRS and CDR2 YFSETQ. Spanning cysteine to phenylalanine, the CDR3 consists of 17 amino acids. The retained sequence is limited to the CDR3, 51 bases, with the frame set at the first base.